This TCR beta chain emerged from a study of T cell responses to AZD1222 COVID-19 vaccine. TCRdb keeps only in-frame clones here, not all; method: immunoSEQ multiplex PCR. Of some 170,000 clones listed, 85% to 90% were seen once; the top ten hold roughly 4%. Per the germline V gene, CDR1 is KGHSH and CDR2 is LQKENI. V was clipped by 6 bases and J by 7 bases; unmatched bases: 6. There are 14 residues in the CDR3. As concerns this clone: Its target is not known.

General study points: It was only a handful of AZD1222 recipients who were seropositive at baseline. There were repertoire samples only from the period after the peak T cell response. Two AZD1222 administrations were followed by greater Spike-specific TCR breadth and depth. Per reports, nearly half of all spike-specific TCRs target regions that are unmutated in variants.

The clonotype comes from an adult who received the MenACWY meningococcal vaccine as a control. The chain employs TRBV18 and TRBJ1-4; 9 bases are a match to TRBD1. The sequences come from peripheral blood, collected 28 days after the second dose of the MenACWY control vaccine. The CDR3 here is CASSSGQGFEKLFF. The CDR3 DNA follows: TGTGCCAGCTCCTCGGGACAGGGCTTTGAAAAACTGTTTTTT.